What follows are 32 T cell receptor beta chains derived from one specimen sequenced in a study of blood T cells in healthy people across ages. The use of a sample-barcoded 5' primer and a J-beta primer mix characterized a second PCR of about 7 to 12 cycles. TCRdb analysed the 5' RACE reads with MiXCR anew, one entry per CDR3 protein. The profile shows about a million distinct CDR3 sequences, more than 30% of them singletons. The sequenced sample was blood. These receptor sequences come from a man younger than 35 in good health.

The table lists this clonotype with a few counts. The J gene is TRBJ2-3, the V gene TRBV6-2 or TRBV6-3; 14 bases fit TRBD2. The CDR3 runs 17 residues. Germline values: CDR1 MNHEY, CDR2 SVGEGT. Germline trimming cut 2 bases from V and 4 bases from J; bases unmatched to any gene: 5. CDR3 nucleotide sequence: TGTGCCAGCAGTTACCCGGGACTAGCGGGGGCCGCAGATACGCAGTATTTT. Translated, it gives CASSYPGLAGAADTQYF.

This chain connects TRBV12-5 to TRBJ1-1; no clear D. CDR3 length: 12 amino acids. Germline values: CDR1 LGHNT, CDR2 FRNRAP. Deletions cut 4 bases from V and 6 bases from J, with 9 bases between. The CDR3 sequence: CASGSAGSEAFF. In DNA form, the CDR3 reads TGTGCTAGTGGTTCCGCGGGGTCTGAAGCTTTCTTT.

The V and J genes are TRBV12-5 and TRBJ2-3; a possible D gene is TRBD2 (6 bases). V shed 0 bases and J shed 1 base, with 14 bases lying between them. The CDR3 consists of 17 residues. Germline CDR1 is LGHNT and CDR2 is FRNRAP. The CDR3 spells CASGLVPAGLRTDTQYF. The CDR3 DNA is TGTGCTAGTGGTTTGGTACCTGCGGGGTTGCGCACAGATACGCAGTATTTT.

This clonotype was detected a few times. The rearrangement joins TRBV4-3 to TRBJ1-6; TRBD1 agrees at 7 bases. V gave up 3 bases and J gave up 4 bases; unmatched junction bases: 6. The CDR3 is 16 amino acids. The germline V gene encodes CDR1 LGHNA and CDR2 YSLEER. The CDR3 bases are TGCGCCAGCAGCCAGTCCGACAGGGCGTATAATTCACCCCTCCACTTT. Residues: CASSQSDRAYNSPLHF.

This clonotype came up a few times. The gene calls are TRBV9 and TRBJ1-1; possibly TRBD1 for D (6 bases). Germline V gives CDR1 SGDLS, CDR2 YYNGEE. The CDR3 is 14 amino acids. Deletions cut 0 bases from V and 3 bases from J, with 9 bases between. The CDR3 spells CASSVGGRDTEAFF. The CDR3 nucleotides are TGTGCCAGCAGCGTAGGGGGGCGAGACACTGAAGCTTTCTTT.

The V gene is TRBV7-9, the J gene TRBJ2-3; D unclear. The CDR3 consists of 15 residues. Germline V CDR1 and CDR2: SEHNR, FQNEAQ (reference sequence). Trimming took off 3 bases at V and 1 base at J, with 11 bases between the two ends. The CDR3 DNA sequence: TGTGCCAGCAGCTTCTCCTACGGAGGCACAGATACGCAGTATTTT. As protein: CASSFSYGGTDTQYF.

This clonotype was observed a handful of times. V usage is TRBV4-3 and J usage is TRBJ2-7; D is perhaps TRBD1 (6 bases). CDR3 size: 17 residues. Looked up from germline, CDR1 is LGHNA and CDR2 is YSLEER. Trimming shortened V by 4 bases and J by 1 base, and 20 bases separated the two germline ends. CDR3 nucleotide sequence: TGCGCCAGCAGCCCCCAGTGGCAGGGGTCACCTTCCTACGAGCAGTACTTC. This gives the protein CASSPQWQGSPSYEQYF.

This clonotype was detected a few times. One end of the junction fails to match germline, which may point to a read error. This chain connects TRBV7-7 to TRBJ2-1, with 8 bases fitting TRBD2. The CDR3 consists of 16 residues. Germline CDR1 is SSHAT and CDR2 is FNYEAQ (reference sequence). The CDR3, as DNA: TGTGCTAGCAGCCTTAGCGGGGTGAGCTCCTACAATGAGCAGTTCTTC. Its translation is CASSLSGVSSYNEQFF.

The chain has TRBV2 and TRBJ1-5; 7 bases align to TRBD1. The length of the CDR3 is 16 residues. Germline V lookup: CDR1 SNHLY, CDR2 FYNNEI. J gave up 2 bases and V 6 bases, and 10 bases lay outside the gene matches. The CDR3 DNA is TGTGCCAGCAGCATGACAGGGAATTTTGGCAATCAGCCCCAGCATTTT. It is translated as CASSMTGNFGNQPQHF. Based on the CDR3 plus reference TRBV2 and TRBJ1-5, the full variable domain is EPEVTQTPSHQVTQMGQEVILRCVPISNHLYFYWYRQILGQKVEFLVSFYNNEISEKSEIFDDQFSVERPDGSNFTLKIRSTKLEDSAMYFCASSMTGNFGNQPQHFGDGTRLSIL.

This clonotype was detected a few times. The chain employs TRBV12-3 or TRBV12-4 and TRBJ2-7, with TRBD2 identical over 10 bases. J gave up 7 bases and V 8 bases, and 17 bases lay outside the gene matches. This CDR3 has 16 residues. CDR3 loop: CASQDIAGGIPREQYF. CDR3 nucleotides: TGTGCCAGCCAGGACATAGCGGGGGGCATACCTCGGGAGCAGTACTTC.

This clonotype was found a few times. This rearrangement joins TRBV6-5 to TRBJ1-1; D remains unclear. Germline-derived CDR1 and CDR2 are MNHEY and SVGAGI. V dropped 4 bases and J dropped 5 bases, with 14 bases sitting between them. The length of the CDR3 is 14 residues. The CDR3 sequence: CASSLWFSWTEAFF. CDR3 bases: TGTGCCAGCAGTTTGTGGTTTTCGTGGACTGAAGCTTTCTTT.

This clonotype has more than one count but fewer than ten. This chain connects TRBV5-1 to TRBJ2-3; 7 nucleotides line up with TRBD1. Germline CDR1 reads SGHRS; CDR2 reads YFSETQ. The CDR3 has 16 residues. J lost 2 bases, V lost 3 bases, and 9 bases had no gene match. CDR3 coding DNA: TGCGCCAGCAGCTGGACTCCGGGACAGCTCACAGATACGCAGTATTTT. Protein: CASSWTPGQLTDTQYF.

This chain links TRBV27 with TRBJ1-6; TRBD1 might be the D (6 bases). The CDR3 runs to 12 residues. Germline values: CDR1 MNHEY, CDR2 SMNVEV (reference sequence). Trimming removed 6 bases from V and 9 bases from J, with 9 bases in between. This chain's CDR3 is CASRQGTSPLHF. The CDR3 region has the DNA TGTGCCAGCAGACAGGGAACTTCACCCCTCCACTTT.

A few counts support this clonotype. The chain couples TRBV15 to TRBJ2-5; D remains unclear. V was shortened by 2 bases and J by 11 bases, with 12 bases between the two germline ends. The CDR3 is made up of 12 amino acids. CDR1 is LNHNV and CDR2 is YYDKDF in the germline V gene (reference sequence). CDR3 in amino acids: CATSRYGTEQYF. CDR3 bases: TGTGCCACCAGCAGATACGGAACAGAGCAGTACTTC.

This clonotype was recorded many times. This chain's CDR3 is CASSLGTEADTQYF. The CDR3 nucleotides read TGTGCCAGCAGCTTAGGGACGGAAGCAGATACGCAGTATTTT. The chain carries TRBV7-3 and TRBJ2-3, with D tentatively TRBD1 or TRBD2 (5 bases each). CDR3 size: 14 residues. CDR1 is SGHTA, CDR2 FQGTGA, per germline. V was clipped by 2 bases and J by 4 bases, with 10 bases between them.

In this sample, this clonotype turned up once. One junction end does not reproduce the germline sequence, and a read error may be involved. The chain carries TRBV7-9 and TRBJ1-1, with D maybe TRBD1 (5 bases). CDR3 size: 15 residues. Germline V gene sequence: CDR1 SEHNR, CDR2 FQNEAQ (reference sequence). The CDR3 sequence is CASSLEGAGNAEAFF. In DNA, the CDR3 is TGTGCCAGCAGCTTAGAAGGGGCTGGGAACGCTGAAGCTTTCTTT.

The chain joins TRBV3-1 to TRBJ1-1, with D possibly matching TRBD1 (5 bases). Trimming pared 1 base from V and 3 bases from J, leaving 18 bases between. Per the germline V gene, CDR1 is LGHDT and CDR2 is YNNKEL (reference sequence). The length of the CDR3 is 17 residues. The CDR3 region is CASSQGQSGSVDTEAFF. The CDR3 DNA sequence: TGTGCCAGCAGCCAAGGCCAGTCAGGGAGTGTGGACACTGAAGCTTTCTTT. The variable domain in full, completed from reference TRBV3-1 and TRBJ1-1, reads DTAVSQTPKYLVTQMGNDKSIKCEQNLGHDTMYWYKQDSKKFLKIMFSYNNKELIINETVPNRFSPKSPDKAHLNLHINSLELGDSAVYFCASSQGQSGSVDTEAFFGQGTRLTVV.

J is TRBJ1-6 and V is TRBV7-9; D gene uncertain. The germline V and J ends were trimmed by 5 bases and 4 bases, with 12 bases remaining between them. The CDR3 covers 15 residues. The germline gives CDR1 SEHNR, CDR2 FQNEAQ (reference sequence). CDR3: CASSPRTGYNSPLHF. DNA for the CDR3: TGTGCCAGCAGCCCCCGTACGGGTTATAATTCACCCCTCCACTTT.

This clonotype was detected only a few times. V usage is TRBV6-2 or TRBV6-3 and J usage is TRBJ2-3, with 7 bases fitting TRBD1. The J segment lost 2 bases and the V segment lost 7 bases, leaving 12 bases of the junction unmatched. Germline loops: CDR1 MNHEY, CDR2 SVGEGT. This CDR3 has 16 amino acids. The chain's CDR3 is CASNRQGMGTTDTQYF. The CDR3 DNA is TGTGCCAGCAACCGACAGGGAATGGGTACCACAGATACGCAGTATTTT.

The genes are TRBV10-3 and TRBJ1-2; tentatively, D is TRBD1 (6 bases). Trimming removed 10 bases from V and 1 base from J, with 13 bases in between. Germline CDR1 reads ENHRY; CDR2 reads SYGVKD. This CDR3 is 13 amino acids long. Here the CDR3 DNA reads TGTGCCACCCTAGGACAGCATAACTATGGCTACACCTTC. This codes for CATLGQHNYGYTF.

V is TRBV20-1 and J is TRBJ1-5; no definite D call. This CDR3 spans 13 amino acids. The V gene lost 3 bases and the J gene lost 5 bases, with 11 bases spanning the gap. Looked up from germline, CDR1 is DFQATT and CDR2 is SNEGSKA (reference sequence). CDR3 residues: CSARETSDQPQHF. CDR3 DNA sequence: TGCAGTGCTAGGGAGACATCCGATCAGCCCCAGCATTTT.

The rearrangement uses TRBV6-2 or TRBV6-3 and TRBJ2-7; D unclear. The CDR3 loop spans 18 amino acids. V shed 0 bases and J shed 2 bases, with 20 bases lying between them. Germline lookup yields CDR1 MNHEY and CDR2 SVGEGT. The CDR3 loop is CASSYSRTSASRTYEQYF. In DNA, the CDR3 is TGTGCCAGCAGTTACTCCCGGACCTCGGCTTCGCGGACCTACGAGCAGTACTTC.

J is TRBJ2-1 and V is TRBV6-6; TRBD1 is a possible D gene (6 bases). The V and J ends lost 10 bases and 9 bases respectively, with 16 bases between them. Germline loops: CDR1 MNHNY, CDR2 SVGAGI (reference sequence). CDR3 length: 12 amino acids. The CDR3 reads CAIKDSSGEQFF. The CDR3 DNA follows: TGTGCCATCAAGGACAGTTCCGGTGAGCAGTTCTTC.

This clonotype appeared many times. J is TRBJ2-1 and V is TRBV20-1, with D perhaps matching TRBD1 or TRBD2 (5 bases each). This CDR3 has 12 amino acids. Germline values: CDR1 DFQATT, CDR2 SNEGSKA (reference sequence). Deletions cut 3 bases from V and 5 bases from J, with 8 bases between. The CDR3: CSARRGNNEQFF. CDR3 nucleotide sequence: TGCAGTGCTAGGAGGGGTAACAATGAGCAGTTCTTC.

The chain recombines TRBV7-2 with TRBJ2-1; no reliable D call. Trimming cost V 2 bases and J 13 bases, with 12 bases left between them. The CDR3 length is 12 residues. CDR1 is SGHTA and CDR2 is FQGNSA in the germline V gene. The CDR3 spells CASSLFSETQFF. The DNA for the CDR3 is TGTGCCAGCAGCTTATTCTCTGAGACCCAGTTCTTC. Full variable domain (remainder filled in from reference TRBV7-2 and TRBJ2-1): GAGVSQSPSNKVTEKGKDVELRCDPISGHTALYWYRQSLGQGLEFLIYFQGNSAPDKSGLPSDRFSAERTGGSVSTLTIQRTQQEDSAVYLCASSLFSETQFFGPGTRLTVL.

This sequence joins TRBV12-5 and TRBJ1-5; D unclear. Per the germline V gene, CDR1 is LGHNT and CDR2 is FRNRAP. The CDR3 spans 15 residues. Trimming removed 0 bases from V and 5 bases from J, with 11 bases in between. The CDR3 protein is CASGLVGGRDQPQHF. In nucleotides, the CDR3 is TGTGCTAGTGGTTTGGTGGGCGGGAGGGATCAGCCCCAGCATTTT.

The chain has TRBV10-3 and TRBJ1-2; the D gene is possibly TRBD1 (6 bases). V was trimmed by 2 bases and J by 4 bases, leaving 8 bases between them. The CDR3 has 13 amino acids. Germline-derived CDR1 and CDR2 are ENHRY and SYGVKD. The CDR3 coding sequence is TGTGCCATCAGTGAGAACAGGGTCTATGGCTACACCTTC. Translated: CAISENRVYGYTF.

This clonotype appeared a few times. At one boundary the junction diverges from the germline segment, which might be a read error. The J gene is TRBJ1-5, the V gene TRBV12-3 or TRBV12-4; D unresolved. CDR3 size: 15 residues. CDR3 coding DNA: TGTGCCAGCATTTTAGGACGGGGTAGCAATCAGCCCCAGCATTTT. This codes for CASILGRGSNQPQHF.

V usage is TRBV11-2 and J usage is TRBJ2-2; 8 bases are a match to TRBD1. The V segment lost 3 bases and the J segment 6 bases; nucleotides outside the gene matches: 3. Germline CDR1 and CDR2: SGHAT and FQNNGV. CDR3 length equals 14 residues. The CDR3 DNA reads as TGTGCCAGCAGCTTGGACAGGGCGGCCGGGGAGCTGTTTTTT. Translating it yields CASSLDRAAGELFF.

As DNA, the CDR3 is TGTGCCAGCAGTTACTCGCCAGGGAGACAGCCCCAGCATTTT. Translation gives CASSYSPGRQPQHF. The chain is built from TRBV6-6 and TRBJ1-5; weak D call: TRBD1 (5 bases). V was clipped by 0 bases and J by 7 bases, with 10 bases between them. Germline-derived CDR1 and CDR2 are MNHNY and SVGAGI (reference sequence). CDR3 size: 14 residues.

The genes are TRBV27 and TRBJ1-4; tentative D call: TRBD1 (5 bases). V lost 0 bases to trimming and J lost 3 bases, with 8 bases between them. Germline V gene lookup returns CDR1 MNHEY and CDR2 SMNVEV (reference sequence). There are 15 residues in the CDR3. CDR3 sequence (DNA): TGTGCCAGCAGTTTATCGATAGGGGCTAATGAAAAACTGTTTTTT. It yields the protein CASSLSIGANEKLFF.

The CDR3 loop is CATSDLGTGKDEQFF. CDR3 nucleotide sequence: TGTGCCACCAGTGATTTGGGGACAGGGAAAGATGAGCAGTTCTTC. The chain links TRBV24-1 to TRBJ2-1; TRBD1 aligns across 9 bases. After removal of 0 bases from V and 8 bases from J, the junction contained 4 bases not matched to a gene. Germline CDR1 and CDR2: KGHDR and SFDVKD. This CDR3 is 15 amino acids long.